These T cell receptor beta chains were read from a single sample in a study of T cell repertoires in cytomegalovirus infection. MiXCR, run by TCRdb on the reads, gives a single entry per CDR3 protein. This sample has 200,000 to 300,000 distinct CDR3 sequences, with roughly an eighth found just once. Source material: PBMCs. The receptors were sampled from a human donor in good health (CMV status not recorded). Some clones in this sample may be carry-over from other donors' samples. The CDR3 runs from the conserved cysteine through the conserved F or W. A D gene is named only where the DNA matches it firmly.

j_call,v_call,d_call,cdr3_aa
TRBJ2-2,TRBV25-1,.,CASSVGSRDNGELFF
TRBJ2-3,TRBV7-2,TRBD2,CASSLIRVGRTDTQYF
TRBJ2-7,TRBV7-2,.,CASSFQGGGYEQYF
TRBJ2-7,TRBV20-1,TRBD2,CSARDLQRDVSEQYF
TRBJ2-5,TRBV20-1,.,CSARQTEFSGVKTQYF
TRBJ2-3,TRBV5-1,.,CASSLVGVSNTDTQYF
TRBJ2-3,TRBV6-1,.,CASSEDRAREDTQYF
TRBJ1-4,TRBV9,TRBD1,CASSPPPPQGGMLFF
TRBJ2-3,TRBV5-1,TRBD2,CASSLATSGGTDTQYF
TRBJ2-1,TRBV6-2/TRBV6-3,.,CASSSRMGILNEQFF
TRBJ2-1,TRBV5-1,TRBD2,CASSLTISGSDEQFF
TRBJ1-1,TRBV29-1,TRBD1,CSVVPQGREAFF
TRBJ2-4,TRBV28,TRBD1,CASSFSGQSNIQYF
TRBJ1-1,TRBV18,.,CASSHAIGTEAFF
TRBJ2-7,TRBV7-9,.,CASSPGPAGLAYEQYF
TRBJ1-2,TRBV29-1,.,CSVGGSNGYTF
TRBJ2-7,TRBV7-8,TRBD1,CASSYRQGRGRGDYEQYF
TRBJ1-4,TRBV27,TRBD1,CASSWDSWGNEKLFF
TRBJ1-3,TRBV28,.,CASSKQTGSGNTIYF
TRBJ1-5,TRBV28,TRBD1,CASFRGHGNQPQHF
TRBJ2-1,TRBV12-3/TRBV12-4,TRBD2,CASSPASGSGYNEQFF
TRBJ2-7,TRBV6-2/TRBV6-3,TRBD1,CASRDRDHEQYF
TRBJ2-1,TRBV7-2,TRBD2,CASSLESGGVEQFF
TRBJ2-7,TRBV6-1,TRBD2,CASFLGLAGPYEQYF
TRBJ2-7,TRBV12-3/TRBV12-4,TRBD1,CASSRDRELREQYF
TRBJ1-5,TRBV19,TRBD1,CASSAPGQGAGQPQHF
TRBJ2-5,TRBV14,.,CASSQGDWQETQYF
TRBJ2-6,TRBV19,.,CASSIPGNSGANVLTF
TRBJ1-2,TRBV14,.,CASSYRNYGYTF
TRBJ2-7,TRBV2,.,CASSPPLSVYEQYF
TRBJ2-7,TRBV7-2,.,CASSLLTGPYEQYF
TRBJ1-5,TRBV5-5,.,CASSPSIGNSNQPQHF
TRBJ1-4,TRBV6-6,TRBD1,CASSYPPGGVDEKLFF
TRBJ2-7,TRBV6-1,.,CASTYQGGSYEQYF
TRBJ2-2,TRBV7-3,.,CASSLTGPVAHTGELFF
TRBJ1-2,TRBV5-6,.,CASSPTGFDGYTF
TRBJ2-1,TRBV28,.,CASSLPLEVSYNEQFF
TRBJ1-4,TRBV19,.,CASKLRGTNEKLFF
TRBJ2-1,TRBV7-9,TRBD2,CASSFSGGGQYEQFF
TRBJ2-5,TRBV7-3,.,CASSPSSGLQETQYF
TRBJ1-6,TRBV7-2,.,CASSLEDPPLRASPLHF
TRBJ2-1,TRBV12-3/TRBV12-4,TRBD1,CASSLQGAVGYNEQFF
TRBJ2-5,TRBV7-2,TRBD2,CASGTRGMTSGSLETQYF
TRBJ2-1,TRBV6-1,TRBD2,CSSSYPQLAPSYNEQFF